What follows are 9 T cell receptor beta chains derived from one specimen sequenced in a study of cytomegalovirus exposure and HLA in healthy donors. Here immunoSEQ multiplex PCR was the method, and the copy in TCRdb shows in-frame clones only, minus some. The table records 80,000 to 100,000 clones, 87% of them present only once. Source material: PBMCs. The receptors derive from a man aged 18 to 29 in good health and CMV-seropositive.

The CDR3 loop reads CASSPIGLAGTGELFF. As DNA, the CDR3 is TGTGCCAGCAGCCCGATCGGACTAGCGGGTACCGGGGAGCTGTTTTTT. The rearrangement links TRBV7-6 to TRBJ2-2, with 11 positions matching TRBD2. Per the germline V gene, CDR1 is SGHVS and CDR2 is FNYEAQ. Unmatched junction bases numbered 7, after V lost 5 bases and J lost 5 bases. This CDR3 is 16 amino acids long.

The chain couples TRBV12-5 to TRBJ2-3, with a possible D match to TRBD2 (6 bases). V was cut by 0 bases and J by 1 base, with 14 bases left in between. This CDR3 contains 17 residues. Germline CDR1 and CDR2: LGHNT and FRNRAP. CDR3 residues: CASGLVSLGGGTDTQYF. DNA for the CDR3: TGTGCTAGTGGTTTGGTTTCTCTGGGGGGAGGCACAGATACGCAGTATTTT.

Points on this clone: At one end, the junction sequence differs from germline, possibly due to a read error. The genes are TRBV14 and TRBJ2-1, with unresolved D. This CDR3 has 12 residues. CDR1 SGHDN and CDR2 FVKESK come from the germline V gene. Here the CDR3 DNA reads TGTGCCAGCAGCCAAGTAAACAAGGAGCAGTTCTTC. Translating it yields CASSQVNKEQFF.

The gene calls are TRBV14 and TRBJ2-7; D unresolved. Germline lookup yields CDR1 SGHDN and CDR2 FVKESK. V was trimmed by 1 base and J by 2 bases, leaving 9 bases between them. This CDR3 spans 14 amino acids. CDR3 amino acids: CASSQGGNPYEQYF. In DNA, the CDR3 is TGTGCCAGCAGCCAAGGCGGAAACCCCTACGAGCAGTACTTC. The full variable domain, completed using reference TRBV14 and TRBJ2-7, is EAGVTQFPSHSVIEKGQTVTLRCDPISGHDNLYWYRRVMGKEIKFLLHFVKESKQDESGMPNNRFLAERTGGTYSTLKVQPAELEDSGVYFCASSQGGNPYEQYFGPGTRLTVT.

This chain connects TRBV11-3 to TRBJ2-7, with D hard to call. Germline CDR1 reads SGHNT; CDR2 reads YENEEA. Trimming shortened V by 5 bases and J by 0 bases, and 20 bases separated the two germline ends. This CDR3 contains 17 residues. In nucleotides, the CDR3 is TGTGCCAGCAGCCCAATAACCTTCGCAGGTAACTCCTACGAGCAGTACTTC. Protein sequence: CASSPITFAGNSYEQYF.

The chain combines TRBV28 with TRBJ2-7; TRBD2 matches at 9 bases. Germline V gene data show CDR1 as MDHEN and CDR2 as SYDVKM. V gave up 4 bases and J gave up 3 bases; unmatched junction bases: 13. The CDR3 runs 17 residues. The CDR3 loop reads CASSSDTDSGSIYEQYF. CDR3 DNA: TGTGCCAGCAGTTCGGACACCGATAGCGGGAGTATCTACGAGCAGTACTTC.

The chain employs TRBV28 and TRBJ1-5; a possible D gene is TRBD1 (6 bases). Germline-derived CDR1 and CDR2 are MDHEN and SYDVKM. Between the trimmed V and J ends, which lost 3 bases and 3 bases, there was a span of 15 bases. This CDR3 spans 16 amino acids. CDR3: CASSFISRGNNQPQHF. As DNA, the CDR3 is TGTGCCAGCAGTTTTATCAGTAGGGGGAACAATCAGCCCCAGCATTTT.

The chain links TRBV7-6 to TRBJ1-3; 9 nucleotides align to TRBD1. Germline V gene lookup returns CDR1 SGHVS and CDR2 FNYEAQ. The CDR3 contains 16 residues. After removal of 0 bases from V and 9 bases from J, the junction contained 9 bases not matched to a gene. CDR3 nucleotide sequence: TGTGCCAGCAGCTTAGCCGGTCGGACAGGGGCGAGCACCATATATTTT. Protein sequence: CASSLAGRTGASTIYF.

CDR3 nucleotide sequence: TGTGCCAGCAGTGACTTTGGACTCGCATTGTTAGAGCAGTACTTC. This gives the protein CASSDFGLALLEQYF. The chain links TRBV6-1 to TRBJ2-7; D is possibly TRBD2 (5 bases). CDR1 MNHNS and CDR2 SASEGT come from the germline V gene. This CDR3 region has 15 residues. V was cut by 3 bases and J by 7 bases, with 19 bases left in between.